This T cell receptor (beta chain) appears in the sequencing data of a study of blood T cells in healthy people across ages. Study information: Using template switching, researchers captured about one barcoded beta molecule for each two T cells.

The CDR3 contains 16 residues. CDR1 is DFQATT, CDR2 SNEGSKA, per germline (reference sequence). A second PCR of roughly 7 to 11 cycles used a sample-barcoded 5' primer and a J-beta primer mix. No fewer than 3 million CDR3-containing paired-end reads came from each sample. MiXCR, run by TCRdb on the 5' RACE reads, gives a single entry per CDR3 protein. The sample yields about 280,000 distinct CDR3 sequences, around 30% seen once. Sequencing was done on a sample of blood. This TCR derives from a woman in her 70s in good health. The chain uses TRBV20-1 and TRBJ2-5, with 9 positions matching TRBD1. The DNA end is a closer match to TRBJ2-7, so the J assignment may be wrong. The CDR3 bases are TGCAGTGCTCTACGGGACAGGGTTTTTTTCCAGGGCGAGCAGTACTTC. Residues: CSALRDRVFFQGEQYF.